This T cell receptor beta chain was observed in a study of T cells in Graves' hyperthyroidism and ophthalmopathy. Overall study context: Sampling of peripheral blood happened at initial diagnosis, prior to any treatment. Regarding the study as a whole: Model predictions of ophthalmopathy came a median approximately 6 months before onset.

Participants, patients aged 18 to 65, had newly diagnosed hyperthyroidism with a duration under 2 months. On this clonotype: Its antigen is as yet unknown.

There were TCR beta CDR3 regions amplified from RNA transcripts. Researchers ran a first-round RT-PCR on the TCR CDR3 using the HTBI primer set. A single record per CDR3 protein comes from TCRdb applying MiXCR to the multiplex PCR reads. Here the sample spans 600,000 to 800,000 distinct CDR3 sequences, 30% to 40% being singletons. V shed 5 bases and J shed 7 bases, with 9 bases lying between them. This CDR3 is built from 11 residues. Germline values: CDR1 SNHLY, CDR2 FYNNEI. The sequenced sample was blood. The sequence derives from a woman aged 40-49 years with Graves' hyperthyroidism. V and J are TRBV2 and TRBJ2-7, with D unclear. CDR3 in DNA: TGTGCCAGCAGTTTAATACTAGAGCAGTACTTC. Translated, it gives CASSLILEQYF.